These 26 T cell receptor beta chains came from one sample sequenced in a study of T cell responses to AZD1222 COVID-19 vaccine. Profiled with immunoSEQ multiplex PCR; TCRdb holds only in-frame clones, not every one. The repertoire has fewer than 130,000 clones, about 95% of them found once; the top ten carry around 2%. Source: peripheral blood, taken on day 0 of AZD1222 vaccination. The receptor source for this set is an adult in good health.

The V gene is TRBV3-1 (or the pseudogene TRBV3-2), the J gene TRBJ1-5, with D uncertain. The CDR3 runs to 16 residues. V lost 0 bases and J lost 0, with 9 bases in between. CDR1 and CDR2 from the germline V gene are LGHDT and YNNKEL (reference sequence). CDR3 DNA: TGTGCCAGCAGCCAAGATTACTCTCATAGCAATCAGCCCCAGCATTTT. It is translated as CASSQDYSHSNQPQHF.

In DNA, the CDR3 is TGTGCAAGTCGCTTACGGGACTATGAAGGCTACACCTTC. Translating gives CASRLRDYEGYTF. The chain has TRBV12-2 and TRBJ1-2. TRBV12-2 is a pseudogene locus. The CDR3 has 13 amino acids.

The chain employs TRBV29-1 and TRBJ1-2; perhaps TRBD1 as D (6 bases). Germline V gene data show CDR1 as SQVTM and CDR2 as ANQGSEA. V dropped 5 bases and J dropped 5 bases, with 12 bases sitting between them. The CDR3 length is 12 residues. The CDR3 region is CSVLRGQYGYTF. CDR3 DNA sequence: TGCAGCGTTCTGCGGGGACAATATGGCTACACCTTC.

This chain links TRBV3-1 (or the pseudogene TRBV3-2) with TRBJ2-1; D is unresolved. The CDR3 extends over 14 amino acids. The V gene's germline CDR1 is LGHDT and CDR2 YNNKEL (reference sequence). The V end was cut by 0 bases, the J end by 10 bases, with 13 bases between. For the CDR3, the DNA is TGTGCCAGCAGCCAAGAATTATCAGGTAACGAGCAGTTCTTC. Amino acid sequence: CASSQELSGNEQFF.

The genes are TRBV27 and TRBJ1-2, with D uncertain. The CDR3 totals 10 residues. The germline gives CDR1 MNHEY, CDR2 SMNVEV (reference sequence). V was clipped by 10 bases and J by 8 bases, with 11 bases between them. For the CDR3, the DNA is TGTGCCAACGAGGAGGAGGGCTACACCTTC. Translating it yields CANEEEGYTF.

This chain uses TRBV5-1 with TRBJ2-7; the match to TRBD1 covers 9 bases. Per the germline V gene, CDR1 is SGHRS and CDR2 is YFSETQ. The CDR3 is 16 amino acids. Trimming took 0 bases from V and 5 from J; bases not matched to a gene: 9. The CDR3 DNA is TGCGCCAGCAGCTTGGCCGGGACAGGGTTTTCCAACGAGCAGTACTTC. This gives the protein CASSLAGTGFSNEQYF.

The V gene is TRBV9, the J gene TRBJ2-3; TRBD2 matches at 7 bases. The germline gives CDR1 SGDLS, CDR2 YYNGEE. J gave up 7 bases and V 0 bases, and 11 bases lay outside the gene matches. The CDR3 is 16 amino acids. Here the CDR3 DNA reads TGTGCCAGCAGCGTAGGGGGCGGGAGTATCACCCATACGCAGTATTTT. Translating it yields CASSVGGGSITHTQYF.

For the CDR3, the DNA is TGTGCCAGCAGTATTCCCCGACAGCCCCAGCATTTT. Its translation is CASSIPRQPQHF. V gene TRBV27 combines with J gene TRBJ1-5; D is uncertain. Germline V gene data show CDR1 as MNHEY and CDR2 as SMNVEV (reference sequence). Trimming removed 5 bases from V and 7 bases from J, with 9 bases in between. The CDR3 covers 12 residues.

The CDR3 is CASSQVENTGELFF. The CDR3 coding sequence is TGTGCCAGCAGCCAGGTCGAAAACACCGGGGAGCTGTTTTTT. The rearrangement links TRBV4-2 to TRBJ2-2; D not certain. The CDR3 is 14 residues long. Germline CDR1 and CDR2: LGHNA and YNFKEQ. Trimming pared 3 bases from V and 2 bases from J, leaving 7 bases between.

The chain carries TRBV19 and TRBJ2-3; no definite D call. CDR3 size: 13 residues. V was clipped by 5 bases and J by 2 bases, with 8 bases between them. CDR1 is LNHDA, CDR2 SQIVND, per germline (reference sequence). The CDR3 spells CASSPTFTDTQYF. The CDR3 region has the DNA TGTGCCAGTAGTCCGACCTTCACAGATACGCAGTATTTT.

This rearrangement joins TRBV28 to TRBJ2-1; D is unclear. V gave up 5 bases and J gave up 7 bases, with 15 bases separating them. Germline loops: CDR1 MDHEN, CDR2 SYDVKM. The CDR3 spans 14 residues. CDR3 sequence: CASSPPPVRNEQFF. Here the CDR3 DNA reads TGTGCCAGCAGTCCCCCCCCCGTTCGGAATGAGCAGTTCTTC.

CDR3 loop: CASSQQGAWEQYF. As DNA, the CDR3 is TGTGCCAGCAGTCAACAGGGGGCGTGGGAGCAGTACTTC. The chain is built from TRBV6-5 and TRBJ2-7, with 9 bases matching TRBD1. Trimming removed 5 bases from V and 7 bases from J; junction bases left unmatched: 6. This CDR3 is 13 amino acids long. The V gene's germline CDR1 is MNHEY and CDR2 SVGAGI.

V is TRBV19 and J is TRBJ2-1; D remains ambiguous. Germline V gives CDR1 LNHDA, CDR2 SQIVND (reference sequence). V lost 4 bases and J lost 8, with 12 bases in between. The CDR3 contains 13 residues. CDR3 sequence (DNA): TGTGCCAGTAGTACGACCCCGTTGGATGAGCAGTTCTTC. Translated: CASSTTPLDEQFF.

The chain joins TRBV2 to TRBJ1-2, with 7 bases identical to TRBD1. CDR1 is SNHLY and CDR2 is FYNNEI in the germline V gene. V lost 3 bases and J lost 4; bases outside the gene matches: 8. The CDR3 extends over 15 amino acids. CDR3 coding DNA: TGTGCCAGCAGTGATTACAGGACAGGCTCCTATGGCTACACCTTC. Encoded protein: CASSDYRTGSYGYTF.

The V gene is TRBV6-5, the J gene TRBJ2-3, with a possible D match to TRBD1 (6 bases). Trimming removed 4 bases from V and 1 base from J, with 12 bases in between. The CDR3 spans 15 residues. Germline lookup yields CDR1 MNHEY and CDR2 SVGAGI. CDR3 region: CASSSRQDGTDTQYF. The CDR3 nucleotides read TGTGCCAGCAGTTCAAGACAGGATGGCACAGATACGCAGTATTTT.

Only one count was recorded for this clone. J is TRBJ1-4 and V is TRBV3-1 (or the pseudogene TRBV3-2), with TRBD1 matching over 7 bases. The CDR3 runs 17 residues. The V segment lost 3 bases and the J segment 0 bases; nucleotides outside the gene matches: 7. Germline CDR1 reads LGHDT; CDR2 reads YNNKEL (reference sequence). The CDR3 protein is CASSQTGIVATNEKLFF. The CDR3 nucleotides are TGTGCCAGCAGCCAGACAGGGATTGTTGCAACTAATGAAAAACTGTTTTTT.

The V call is TRBV12-3 or TRBV12-4, the J call TRBJ1-5; D gene uncertain. V was trimmed by 3 bases and J by 0 bases, leaving 3 bases between them. CDR3 length: 13 residues. The CDR3 protein is CASSFDSNQPQHF. The DNA for the CDR3 is TGTGCCAGCAGTTTTGATAGCAATCAGCCCCAGCATTTT.

The chain recombines TRBV4-3 with TRBJ2-5; perhaps TRBD1 as D (6 bases). V was pared by 1 base and J by 5 bases, with 17 bases between. CDR1 is LGHNA, CDR2 YSLEER, per germline. CDR3 length: 16 amino acids. In DNA form, the CDR3 reads TGCGCCAGCAGCCAAGCAAGAGGCAGGGGATATGAGACCCAGTACTTC. Translation gives CASSQARGRGYETQYF.

The rearrangement uses TRBV9 and TRBJ1-6; 7 nucleotides align to TRBD1. CDR1 is SGDLS, CDR2 YYNGEE, per germline. The CDR3 runs to 18 residues. V was pared by 5 bases and J by 13 bases, with 24 bases of the junction left unmatched. The CDR3 nucleotides are TGTGCCAGCAGTGATTCACGCGACAGGGCCCCGAATCCGGGCCCCCTCCACTTT. Its translation: CASSDSRDRAPNPGPLHF. Together with reference TRBV9 and TRBJ1-6, the CDR3 gives the full variable domain: DSGVTQTPKHLITATGQRVTLRCSPRSGDLSVYWYQQSLDQGLQFLIQYYNGEERAKGNILERFSAQQFPDLHSELNLSSLELGDSALYFCASSDSRDRAPNPGPLHFGNGTRLTVT.

This clone was found once. V gene TRBV7-2 combines with J gene TRBJ1-3, with unresolved D. Deletions cut 5 bases from V and 0 bases from J, with 8 bases between. Germline V gene lookup returns CDR1 SGHTA and CDR2 FQGNSA. This CDR3 region has 14 residues. Here the CDR3 reads CASSPQISGNTIYF. The CDR3 DNA is TGTGCCAGCAGCCCACAGATCTCTGGAAACACCATATATTTT.

The chain combines TRBV5-6 with TRBJ2-5; 7 bases are shared with TRBD1. CDR3 length equals 15 residues. Germline V gene sequence: CDR1 SGHDT, CDR2 YYEEEE. Trimming removed 3 bases from V and 4 bases from J; junction bases left unmatched: 9. The CDR3 nucleotides are TGTGCCAGCAGCTCGTCACAGGGGTGGCGAGAGACCCAGTACTTC. Translating it yields CASSSSQGWRETQYF.

This rearrangement joins TRBV7-2 to TRBJ2-1; D remains unclear. Germline V lookup: CDR1 SGHTA, CDR2 FQGNSA. Trimming cost V 0 bases and J 8 bases, with 17 bases left between them. The CDR3 has 16 residues. CDR3 amino acids: CASSLALGLRAYEQFF. The CDR3, as DNA: TGTGCCAGCAGCTTAGCGTTGGGCCTAAGGGCCTATGAGCAGTTCTTC. The whole variable domain, remainder taken from reference TRBV7-2 and TRBJ2-1, is GAGVSQSPSNKVTEKGKDVELRCDPISGHTALYWYRQSLGQGLEFLIYFQGNSAPDKSGLPSDRFSAERTGGSVSTLTIQRTQQEDSAVYLCASSLALGLRAYEQFFGPGTRLTVL.

CDR3 in amino acids: CSVVPNLAGGETQYF. The CDR3 region has the DNA TGCAGCGTTGTACCCAACCTGGCGGGGGGAGAGACCCAGTACTTC. The rearrangement uses TRBV29-1 and TRBJ2-5, with 8 bases matching TRBD2. V trimming: 4 bases; J trimming: 4 bases; junction bases outside the gene matches: 11. The CDR3 covers 15 residues. Germline V CDR1 and CDR2: SQVTM, ANQGSEA.

The chain couples TRBV6-1 to TRBJ2-1; the D is unclear. The CDR3 length is 15 residues. V was shortened by 3 bases and J by 1 base, with 10 bases between the two germline ends. Germline V gene data show CDR1 as MNHNS and CDR2 as SASEGT. This CDR3 is CASSDTTDSYNEQFF. DNA of the CDR3: TGTGCCAGCAGTGATACCACTGATTCCTACAATGAGCAGTTCTTC.

This clone was seen once. The gene calls are TRBV15 and TRBJ1-1; D may be TRBD1 (5 bases). V lost 2 bases, J lost 10 bases, and 17 bases lay in between. Germline lookup yields CDR1 LNHNV and CDR2 YYDKDF (reference sequence). This CDR3 comprises 14 residues. CDR3 in DNA: TGTGCCACCAGCAGACAGGGCGACTGGTTCGGAGCTTTCTTT. Protein sequence: CATSRQGDWFGAFF.

Worth noting for this clone: The sample has other DNA sequences that encode this CDR3 too. The gene calls are TRBV7-9 and TRBJ1-6, with D maybe TRBD1 (5 bases). The CDR3 contains 14 residues. Germline values: CDR1 SEHNR, CDR2 FQNEAQ (reference sequence). Trimming left V 5 bases short and J 4 bases short, with 9 bases between. CDR3 residues: CASSRDRYNSPLHF. In DNA, the CDR3 is TGTGCCAGCAGCAGGGACCGATATAATTCACCCCTCCACTTT.